The 18 T cell receptor beta chains below were found in one sample sequenced in a study of blood T cell repertoires in COVID-19. Repertoires were generated with immunoSEQ multiplex PCR, while TCRdb's copy carries only in-frame clones and drops some. The data contain approximately 15,000 clones, 60% to 75% of them singletons. The source material was peripheral blood. Source of these receptors: a man aged 70-80 years with acute or convalescent COVID-19.

The V and J genes are TRBV19 and TRBJ1-4; TRBD1 matches at 8 bases. V was clipped by 4 bases and J by 8 bases; unmatched bases: 12. Per the germline V gene, CDR1 is LNHDA and CDR2 is SQIVND (reference sequence). The CDR3 totals 16 residues. CDR3 coding DNA: TGTGCCAGTAGTACCCCGGGGGGCGCAGGGGGCGAAAAACTGTTTTTT. Residues: CASSTPGGAGGEKLFF.

V is TRBV6-5 and J is TRBJ2-5; D is undetermined. V shed 0 bases and J shed 3 bases, with 11 bases lying between them. CDR1 is MNHEY and CDR2 is SVGAGI in the germline V gene. CDR3 length equals 15 residues. This CDR3 is CASSYSERMEETQYF. Written as DNA, the CDR3 is TGTGCCAGCAGTTACTCGGAGAGGATGGAAGAGACCCAGTACTTC.

The chain recombines TRBV12-3 or TRBV12-4 with TRBJ1-1; D might be TRBD1 (6 bases). This CDR3 region has 12 residues. V lost 4 bases, J lost 6 bases, and 9 bases lay in between. CDR3 nucleotide sequence: TGTGCCAGCAGTTCAGGGGTCCCTGAAGCTTTCTTT. This sequence encodes CASSSGVPEAFF.

V and J are TRBV19 and TRBJ1-6, with D maybe TRBD1 (5 bases). V dropped 3 bases and J dropped 8 bases, with 14 bases sitting between them. The V gene's germline CDR1 is LNHDA and CDR2 SQIVND (reference sequence). The CDR3 is 15 residues long. CDR3 nucleotides: TGTGCCAGTAGTATTGGGGCCGGGTTTCATTCACCCCTCCACTTT. As protein: CASSIGAGFHSPLHF.

The rearrangement links TRBV7-2 to TRBJ1-6; a weak D match, TRBD1 (6 bases). Germline assignment: CDR1 SGHTA and CDR2 FQGNSA. There are 17 residues in the CDR3. The V end lost 4 bases, the J end lost 8 bases, and 21 bases lay between the germline ends. CDR3: CASSSTGAGGGDSPLHF. The CDR3 DNA reads as TGTGCCAGCAGCTCCACCGGGGCGGGCGGGGGCGATTCACCCCTCCACTTT.

This clone was seen only a few times. The chain has TRBV30 and TRBJ1-5, with unresolved D. V was pared by 2 bases and J by 5 bases, with 10 bases between. The CDR3 spans 13 residues. Germline lookup yields CDR1 GTSNPN and CDR2 SVGIG (reference sequence). This CDR3 is CAWSHGADQPQHF. The DNA for the CDR3 is TGTGCCTGGAGTCATGGAGCGGATCAGCCCCAGCATTTT.

V and J are TRBV19 and TRBJ1-6; 9 bases agree with TRBD1. Germline lookup yields CDR1 LNHDA and CDR2 SQIVND (reference sequence). The V and J ends lost 10 bases and 10 bases, in that order; junction bases with no gene match: 11. The CDR3 length is 14 residues. This chain's CDR3 is CATKPGTGRSPLHF. The CDR3 DNA reads TGTGCCACCAAGCCCGGGACAGGGCGGTCACCCCTCCACTTT.

In this sample, this clone is medium-sized. The same CDR3 can be traced to other DNA sequences in this sample. The chain recombines TRBV10-1 with TRBJ2-7, with D tentatively TRBD1 (7 bases). The germline V gene encodes CDR1 WNHNN and CDR2 SYGVQD (reference sequence). The CDR3 has 14 residues. Trimming took 0 bases from V and 6 from J, leaving 12 bases between them. CDR3 DNA: TGCGCCAGCAGTGAGTCTGGGCAGGGGGGCGAGCAGTACTTC. This sequence encodes CASSESGQGGEQYF.

The chain uses TRBV6-5 and TRBJ2-5; TRBD2 might be the D (5 bases). The ends were cut back, 6 bases at V and 3 bases at J, with 5 bases in the middle. This CDR3 has 11 residues. Germline-derived CDR1 and CDR2 are MNHEY and SVGAGI. Here the CDR3 DNA reads TGTGCCAGCAGGAGGGAAGAGACCCAGTACTTC. Translated: CASRREETQYF.

This clone was counted once. The V and J genes are TRBV28 and TRBJ2-2; D might be TRBD2 (5 bases). V lost 6 bases and J 6 bases, leaving 17 bases between the germline ends. The CDR3 contains 15 residues. Germline-derived CDR1 and CDR2 are MDHEN and SYDVKM. CDR3 sequence: CASSLRGKTAGELFF. In DNA, the CDR3 is TGTGCCAGCAGCCTTAGAGGGAAGACGGCCGGGGAGCTGTTTTTT.

By sample fraction, this clone is medium-sized. This chain uses TRBV15 with TRBJ2-1, with 9 bases matching TRBD1. The ends lost 0 bases at V and 4 bases at J; junction bases unmatched: 1. This CDR3 spans 15 amino acids. Germline CDR1 reads LNHNV; CDR2 reads YYDKDF (reference sequence). The DNA of the CDR3 is TGTGCCACCAGCAGAGAAGGACAGGGGTACAATGAGCAGTTCTTC. Its translation: CATSREGQGYNEQFF.

The chain is built from TRBV6-6 and TRBJ1-5, with 7 bases fitting TRBD1. The CDR3 is 14 residues long. The germline CDR1 and CDR2 sequences are MNHNY and SVGAGI (reference sequence). Trimming took 6 bases from V and 9 from J; bases not matched to a gene: 11. The CDR3 nucleotides read TGTGCCAGCAGCCGGGACAGAAGCGTCGGGCCCCAGCATTTT. This gives the protein CASSRDRSVGPQHF.

V usage is TRBV10-3 and J usage is TRBJ2-7; 8 nucleotides match TRBD2. Germline V gives CDR1 ENHRY, CDR2 SYGVKD. The CDR3 totals 17 residues. Losses at the gene ends were 4 bases for V and 6 bases for J; bases not matched to a gene: 17. The CDR3 sequence: CAISVGQIAGSSSEQYF. The CDR3 bases are TGTGCCATCAGTGTAGGTCAGATAGCGGGGAGTTCGTCCGAGCAGTACTTC.

The J gene is TRBJ2-7, the V gene TRBV5-6, with 7 bases matching TRBD2. Losses at the gene ends were 0 bases for V and 7 bases for J; bases not matched to a gene: 10. From germline, CDR1 is SGHDT and CDR2 YYEEEE. This CDR3 region has 15 residues. The CDR3 DNA sequence: TGTGCCAGCAGCTTGGGGCTAGCGGACCCGGGTGAGCAGTACTTC. Translating it yields CASSLGLADPGEQYF.

This clone was counted once. The J gene is TRBJ1-3, the V gene TRBV5-1; TRBD1 is a possible D gene (5 bases). The CDR3 consists of 13 residues. In germline, CDR1 is SGHRS, CDR2 YFSETQ. Trimming removed 4 bases at V and 4 bases at J, with 9 bases between. CDR3 DNA sequence: TGCGCCAGCAGCGCTCAGGGCGGAAACACCATATATTTT. It translates to CASSAQGGNTIYF.

The V and J genes are TRBV11-2 and TRBJ1-5, with 7 positions matching TRBD1. This CDR3 contains 15 residues. In germline, CDR1 is SGHAT, CDR2 FQNNGV. After removal of 4 bases from V and 7 bases from J, the junction contained 10 bases not matched to a gene. In DNA form, the CDR3 reads TGTGCCAGCAGCTCCGGTACAGGGGCTAGGCAGCCCCAGCATTTT. Encoded protein: CASSSGTGARQPQHF.

This clone showed up just once. The chain couples TRBV12-5 to TRBJ1-5, with TRBD1 matching 7 bases. After removal of 0 bases from V and 5 bases from J, the junction contained 10 bases not matched to a gene. The CDR3 is 17 residues long. Germline V CDR1 and CDR2: LGHNT, FRNRAP. CDR3 coding DNA: TGTGCTAGTGGTTTGGTAGATGAGGGGGCGCGGGATCAGCCCCAGCATTTT. This translates into CASGLVDEGARDQPQHF.

This rearrangement joins TRBV19 to TRBJ1-5; D uncertain. With 4 bases removed from V and 6 bases from J, the gap between germline ends came to 10 bases. The CDR3 covers 13 residues. Germline V lookup: CDR1 LNHDA, CDR2 SQIVND (reference sequence). The CDR3 DNA reads TGTGCCAGTAGTACGGGGTTGGGTCAGCCCCAGCATTTT. Translation: CASSTGLGQPQHF. The full variable domain, completed using reference TRBV19 and TRBJ1-5, is DGGITQSPKYLFRKEGQNVTLSCEQNLNHDAMYWYRQDPGQGLRLIYYSQIVNDFQKGDIAEGYSVSREKKESFPLTVTSAQKNPTAFYLCASSTGLGQPQHFGDGTRLSIL.